Described below is a single T cell receptor (beta chain) sequence and its context. This entry comes from a study of blood T cell repertoires in COVID-19. Per the germline V gene, CDR1 is GTSNPN and CDR2 is SVGIG (reference sequence). This CDR3 has 14 residues. With 6 bases clipped from V and 4 bases from J, the junction kept 9 bases outside the gene matches. In the source study's methods: Amplification from reference gene primers served as the basis for estimated nucleated cell counts. The table came from immunoSEQ multiplex PCR; TCRdb's copy has only in-frame clones and leaves some out. For V, J and clone size, that table is used; D and trimming come from the DNA. The sample has just under 55,000 clones; roughly four fifths are singletons.

V and J are TRBV30 and TRBJ1-2, with 9 bases fitting TRBD1. Sequencing input: peripheral blood. The clonotype comes from a woman in her sixties with acute or convalescent COVID-19. For the CDR3, the DNA is TGTGCCTGCTTGGGACAGGGTCTTCTCTATGGCTACACCTTC. As protein: CACLGQGLLYGYTF.